The rows below give T cell receptor beta chains drawn from one sample of a study of cytomegalovirus exposure and HLA in healthy donors. Sequencing used immunoSEQ multiplex PCR; TCRdb keeps in-frame clones, though not all of them. The sample holds about 200,000 clones, roughly 80% seen once. Material: PBMCs. These receptors all stem from a girl between 2 and 10 years old in good health and CMV-seronegative. CDR3s include the opening cysteine and the closing phenylalanine or tryptophan. D genes are given only for firm matches. Some rows mark clone size as missing; the rest say once, few, many or name a class of expanded clone.

TRBJ2-1,.,TRBD2,TRBV5-4,CASSLGSGGPTNEQFF,TGTGCCAGCAGTTTGGGGTCGGGAGGGCCGACGAATGAGCAGTTCTTC
TRBJ2-2,few,TRBD1,TRBV15,CATSRQGAGTGELFF,TGTGCCACCAGCAGACAGGGGGCTGGCACCGGGGAGCTGTTTTTT
TRBJ1-5,.,.,TRBV30,CAWSVQGGQPQHF,TGTGCCTGGAGTGTACAGGGTGGTCAGCCCCAGCATTTT
TRBJ2-7,.,TRBD1,TRBV4-1,CASSLRLTGTAITYEQYF,TGCGCCAGCAGCCTACGCCTAACCGGGACAGCAATTACCTACGAGCAGTACTTC
TRBJ1-4,.,.,TRBV19,CASSADSILQIATNEKLFF,TGTGCCAGTAGTGCCGACAGTATTCTCCAAATTGCAACTAATGAAAAACTGTTTTTT
TRBJ1-1,.,.,TRBV10-3,CAISRVQEFPEAFF,TGTGCCATCAGTCGTGTACAGGAGTTCCCTGAAGCTTTCTTT
TRBJ2-2,.,TRBD2,TRBV7-8,CASSLVGRGSGMAGELFF,TGTGCCAGCAGCTTAGTGGGCCGCGGGAGCGGGATGGCCGGGGAGCTGTTTTTT
TRBJ1-2,.,.,TRBV15,CATSIRVGYGYTF,TGTGCCACCTCTATCAGGGTTGGCTATGGCTACACCTTC
TRBJ2-7,.,TRBD1,TRBV30,CAWSDSPLTGKSEQYF,TGTGCCTGGAGTGATTCCCCCCTGACAGGGAAGAGCGAGCAGTACTTC
TRBJ2-7,.,TRBD2,TRBV7-2,CASSPPGLVAGTEEQYF,TGTGCCAGCAGCCCCCCGGGGTTGGTAGCGGGAACTGAGGAGCAGTACTTC
TRBJ1-1,.,TRBD1,TRBV25-1,CASSDRQGVTEAFF,TGTGCCAGCAGTGATAGACAGGGGGTTACTGAAGCTTTCTTT
TRBJ1-1,few,.,TRBV6-5,CATQGGTEAFF,TGTGCCACCCAGGGCGGTACTGAAGCTTTCTTT
TRBJ2-7,.,TRBD1,TRBV5-4,CASSLGQGLYEQYF,TGTGCCAGCAGCTTAGGACAGGGATTGTACGAGCAGTACTTC